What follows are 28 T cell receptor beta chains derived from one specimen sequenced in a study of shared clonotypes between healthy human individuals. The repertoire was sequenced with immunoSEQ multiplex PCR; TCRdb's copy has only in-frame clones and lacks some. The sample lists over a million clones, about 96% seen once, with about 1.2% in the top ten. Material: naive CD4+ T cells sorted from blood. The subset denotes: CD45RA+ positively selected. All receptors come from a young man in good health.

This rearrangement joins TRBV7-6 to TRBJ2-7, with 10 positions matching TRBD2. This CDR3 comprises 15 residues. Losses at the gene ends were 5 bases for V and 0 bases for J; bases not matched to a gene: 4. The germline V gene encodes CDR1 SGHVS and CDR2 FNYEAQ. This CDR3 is CASSPLAGFSYEQYF. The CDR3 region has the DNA TGTGCCAGCAGCCCACTAGCGGGGTTCTCCTACGAGCAGTACTTC.

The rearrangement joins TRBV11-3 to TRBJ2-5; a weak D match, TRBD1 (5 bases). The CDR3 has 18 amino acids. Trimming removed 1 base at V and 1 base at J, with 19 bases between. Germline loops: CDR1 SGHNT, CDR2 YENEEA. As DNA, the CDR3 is TGTGCCAGCAGCTTAGGGGTTCATGGGGCTGGGATCCAAGAGACCCAGTACTTC. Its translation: CASSLGVHGAGIQETQYF.

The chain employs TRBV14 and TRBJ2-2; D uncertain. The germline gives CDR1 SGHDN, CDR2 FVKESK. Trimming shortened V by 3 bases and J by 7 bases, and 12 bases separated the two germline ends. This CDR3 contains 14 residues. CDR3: CASSQPIPNGELFF. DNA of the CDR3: TGTGCCAGCAGCCAGCCGATCCCGAACGGGGAGCTGTTTTTT.

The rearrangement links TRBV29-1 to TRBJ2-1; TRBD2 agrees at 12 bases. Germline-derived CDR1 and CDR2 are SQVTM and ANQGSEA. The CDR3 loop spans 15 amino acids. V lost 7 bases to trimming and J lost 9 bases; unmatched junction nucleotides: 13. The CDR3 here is CSARLAGVPRAEQFF. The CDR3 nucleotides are TGCAGCGCCAGACTAGCGGGAGTTCCCCGGGCTGAGCAGTTCTTC.

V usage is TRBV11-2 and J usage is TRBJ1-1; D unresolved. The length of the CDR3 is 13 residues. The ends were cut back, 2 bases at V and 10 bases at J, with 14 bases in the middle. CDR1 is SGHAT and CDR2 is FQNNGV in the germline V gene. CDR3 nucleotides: TGTGCCAGCAGCTTATCGCCTGGGAGCGGAGCTTTCTTT. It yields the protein CASSLSPGSGAFF.

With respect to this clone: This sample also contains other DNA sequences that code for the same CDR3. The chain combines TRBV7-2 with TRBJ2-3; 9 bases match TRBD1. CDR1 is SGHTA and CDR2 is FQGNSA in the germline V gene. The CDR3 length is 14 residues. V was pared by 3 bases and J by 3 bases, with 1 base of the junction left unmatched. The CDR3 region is CASSLTGGTDTQYF. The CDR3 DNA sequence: TGTGCCAGCAGCTTGACAGGGGGAACAGATACGCAGTATTTT.

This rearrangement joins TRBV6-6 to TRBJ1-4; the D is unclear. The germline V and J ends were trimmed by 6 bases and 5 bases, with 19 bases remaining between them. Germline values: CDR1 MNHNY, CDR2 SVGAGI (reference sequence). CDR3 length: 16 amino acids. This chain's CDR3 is CASRKNAGRNNEKLFF. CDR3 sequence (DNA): TGTGCCAGCAGAAAAAATGCTGGACGGAACAATGAAAAACTGTTTTTT.

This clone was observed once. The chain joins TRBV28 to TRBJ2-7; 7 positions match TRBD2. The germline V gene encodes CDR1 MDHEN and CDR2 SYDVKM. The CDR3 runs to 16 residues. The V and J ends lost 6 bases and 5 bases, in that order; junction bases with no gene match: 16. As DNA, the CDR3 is TGTGCCAGCAGCTACCCCCCCGGGAGGTCAAAGAACGAGCAGTACTTC. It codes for CASSYPPGRSKNEQYF.

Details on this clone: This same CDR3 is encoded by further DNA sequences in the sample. The CDR3 region is CASSTGTGSYEQYF. The CDR3 DNA is TGTGCCAGTAGTACAGGGACAGGCTCCTACGAGCAGTACTTC. The rearrangement joins TRBV19 to TRBJ2-7; 8 nucleotides line up with TRBD1. The V gene's germline CDR1 is LNHDA and CDR2 SQIVND (reference sequence). J lost 0 bases, V lost 4 bases, and 2 bases had no gene match. The length of the CDR3 is 14 residues.

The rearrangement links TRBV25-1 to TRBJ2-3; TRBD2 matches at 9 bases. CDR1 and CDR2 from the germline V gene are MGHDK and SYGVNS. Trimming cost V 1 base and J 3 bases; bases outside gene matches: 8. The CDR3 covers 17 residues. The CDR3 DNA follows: TGTGCCAGCAGTGAATGGGTTAGCGGGAGACGAACAGATACGCAGTATTTT. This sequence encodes CASSEWVSGRRTDTQYF.

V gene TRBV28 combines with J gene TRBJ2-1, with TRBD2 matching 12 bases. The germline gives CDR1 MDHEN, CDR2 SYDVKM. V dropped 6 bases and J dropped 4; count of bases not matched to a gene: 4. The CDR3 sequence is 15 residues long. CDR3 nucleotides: TGTGCCAGCAGCTTCGGACTAGCGGGGTACAATGAGCAGTTCTTC. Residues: CASSFGLAGYNEQFF.

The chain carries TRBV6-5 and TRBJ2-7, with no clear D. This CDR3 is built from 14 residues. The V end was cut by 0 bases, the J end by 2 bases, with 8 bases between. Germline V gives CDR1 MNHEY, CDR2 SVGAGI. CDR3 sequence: CASSYSRITYEQYF. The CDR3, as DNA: TGTGCCAGCAGTTACTCGAGGATCACCTACGAGCAGTACTTC.

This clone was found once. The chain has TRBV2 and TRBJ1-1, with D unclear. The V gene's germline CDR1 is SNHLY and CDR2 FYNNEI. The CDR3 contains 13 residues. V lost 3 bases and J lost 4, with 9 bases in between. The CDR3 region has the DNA TGTGCCAGCAGTGATCAGAGGGCCACTGAAGCTTTCTTT. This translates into CASSDQRATEAFF.

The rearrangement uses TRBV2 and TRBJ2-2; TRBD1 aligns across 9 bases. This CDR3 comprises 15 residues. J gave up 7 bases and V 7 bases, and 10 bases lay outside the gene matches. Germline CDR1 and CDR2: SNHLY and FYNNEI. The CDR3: CASTVQGARNGELFF. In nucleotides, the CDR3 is TGTGCCAGCACGGTACAGGGGGCTAGGAACGGGGAGCTGTTTTTT.

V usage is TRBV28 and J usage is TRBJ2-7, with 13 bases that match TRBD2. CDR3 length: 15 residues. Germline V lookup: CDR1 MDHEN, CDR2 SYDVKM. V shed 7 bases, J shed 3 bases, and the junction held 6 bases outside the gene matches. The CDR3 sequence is CASTPTSGRIYEQYF. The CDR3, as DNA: TGTGCCAGCACGCCGACTAGCGGGAGGATCTACGAGCAGTACTTC. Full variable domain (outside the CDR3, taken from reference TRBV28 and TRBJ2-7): DVKVTQSSRYLVKRTGEKVFLECVQDMDHENMFWYRQDPGLGLRLIYFSYDVKMKEKGDIPEGYSVSREKKERFSLILESASTNQTSMYLCASTPTSGRIYEQYFGPGTRLTVT.

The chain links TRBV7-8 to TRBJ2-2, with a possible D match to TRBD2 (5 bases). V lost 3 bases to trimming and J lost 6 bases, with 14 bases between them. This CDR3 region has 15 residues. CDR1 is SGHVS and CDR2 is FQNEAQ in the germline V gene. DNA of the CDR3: TGTGCCAGCAGCTTGAACAGCGGCAAGGCCGGGGAGCTGTTTTTT. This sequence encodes CASSLNSGKAGELFF.

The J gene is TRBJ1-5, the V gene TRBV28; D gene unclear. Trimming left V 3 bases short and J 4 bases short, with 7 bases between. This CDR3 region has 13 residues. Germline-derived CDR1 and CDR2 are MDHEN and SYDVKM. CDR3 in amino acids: CASSFGQNQPQHF. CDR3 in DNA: TGTGCCAGCAGTTTTGGGCAAAATCAGCCCCAGCATTTT. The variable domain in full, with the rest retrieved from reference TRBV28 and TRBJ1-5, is DVKVTQSSRYLVKRTGEKVFLECVQDMDHENMFWYRQDPGLGLRLIYFSYDVKMKEKGDIPEGYSVSREKKERFSLILESASTNQTSMYLCASSFGQNQPQHFGDGTRLSIL.

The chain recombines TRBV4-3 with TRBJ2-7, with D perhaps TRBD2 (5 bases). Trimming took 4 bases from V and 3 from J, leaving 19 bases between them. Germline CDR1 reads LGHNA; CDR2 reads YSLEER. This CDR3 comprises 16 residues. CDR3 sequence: CASSRSPTVGDYEQYF. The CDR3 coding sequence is TGCGCCAGCAGCCGATCGCCCACAGTGGGAGACTACGAGCAGTACTTC.

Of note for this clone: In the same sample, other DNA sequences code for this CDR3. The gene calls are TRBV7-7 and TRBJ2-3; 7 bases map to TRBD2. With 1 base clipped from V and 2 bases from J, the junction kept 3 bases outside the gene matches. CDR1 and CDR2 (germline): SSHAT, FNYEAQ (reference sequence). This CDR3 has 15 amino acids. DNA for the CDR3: TGTGCCAGCAGCTTAGGTGCGGGAGTCACAGATACGCAGTATTTT. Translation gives CASSLGAGVTDTQYF. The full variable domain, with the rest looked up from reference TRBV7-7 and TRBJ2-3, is GAGVSQSPRYKVTKRGQDVTLRCDPISSHATLYWYQQALGQGPEFLTYFNYEAQPDKSGLPSDRFSAERPEGSISTLTIQRTEQRDSAMYRCASSLGAGVTDTQYFGPGTRLTVL.

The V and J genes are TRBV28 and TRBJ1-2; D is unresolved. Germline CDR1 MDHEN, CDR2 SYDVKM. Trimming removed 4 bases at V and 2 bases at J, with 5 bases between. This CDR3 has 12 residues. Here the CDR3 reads CASSYANYGYTF. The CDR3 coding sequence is TGTGCCAGCAGTTATGCGAACTATGGCTACACCTTC.

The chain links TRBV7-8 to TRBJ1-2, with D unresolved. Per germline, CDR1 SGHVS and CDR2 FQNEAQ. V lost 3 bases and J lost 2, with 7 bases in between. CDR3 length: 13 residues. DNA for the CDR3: TGTGCCAGCAGCTTCGGTGGGAACTATGGCTACACCTTC. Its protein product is CASSFGGNYGYTF.

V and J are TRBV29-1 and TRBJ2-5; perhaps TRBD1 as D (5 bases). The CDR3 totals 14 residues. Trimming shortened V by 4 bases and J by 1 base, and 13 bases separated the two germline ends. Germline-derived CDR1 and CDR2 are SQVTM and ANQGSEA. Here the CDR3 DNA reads TGCAGCGTTGGAGGCAGGGCCTCCCAAGAGACCCAGTACTTC. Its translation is CSVGGRASQETQYF.

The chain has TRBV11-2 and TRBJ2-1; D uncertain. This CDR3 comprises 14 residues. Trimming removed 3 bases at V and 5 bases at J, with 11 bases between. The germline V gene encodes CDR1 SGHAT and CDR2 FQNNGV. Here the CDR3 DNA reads TGTGCCAGCAGCTTTAGGATCGGTGACAATGAGCAGTTCTTC. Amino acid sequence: CASSFRIGDNEQFF.

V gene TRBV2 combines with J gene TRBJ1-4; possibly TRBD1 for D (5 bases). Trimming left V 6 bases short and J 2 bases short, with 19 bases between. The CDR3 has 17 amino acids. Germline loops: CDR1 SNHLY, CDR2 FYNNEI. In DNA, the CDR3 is TGTGCCAGCAGGGCTGGTGGGACGGTGCATACTAATGAAAAACTGTTTTTT. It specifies CASRAGGTVHTNEKLFF.

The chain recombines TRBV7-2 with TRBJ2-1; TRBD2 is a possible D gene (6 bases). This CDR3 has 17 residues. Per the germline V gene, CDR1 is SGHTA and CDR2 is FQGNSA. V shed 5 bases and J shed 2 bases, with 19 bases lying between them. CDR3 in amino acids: CASSLRWEDIAYNEQFF. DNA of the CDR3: TGTGCCAGCAGCCTAAGGTGGGAGGACATAGCCTACAATGAGCAGTTCTTC.

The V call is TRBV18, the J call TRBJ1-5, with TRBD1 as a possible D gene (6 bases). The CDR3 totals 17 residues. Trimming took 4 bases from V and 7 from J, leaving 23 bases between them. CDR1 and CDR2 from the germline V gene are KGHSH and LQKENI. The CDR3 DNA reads TGTGCCAGCTCACAAGAACTAAACAGGGTAACGGGCCAGCCCCAGCATTTT. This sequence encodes CASSQELNRVTGQPQHF.

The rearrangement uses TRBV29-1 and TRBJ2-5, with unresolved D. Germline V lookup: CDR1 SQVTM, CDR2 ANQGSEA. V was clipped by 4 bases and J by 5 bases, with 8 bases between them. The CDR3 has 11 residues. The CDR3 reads CSVGTTETQYF. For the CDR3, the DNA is TGCAGCGTTGGAACTACCGAGACCCAGTACTTC.

The CDR3 region is CASRGTASGNTIYF. The CDR3 DNA reads TGCGCCAGCCGCGGGACAGCCTCTGGAAACACCATATATTTT. The chain is built from TRBV5-1 and TRBJ1-3; 7 positions agree with TRBD1. The germline gives CDR1 SGHRS, CDR2 YFSETQ. The V segment lost 7 bases and the J segment 0 bases; nucleotides outside the gene matches: 4. This CDR3 has 14 residues.